This T cell receptor beta chain is drawn from a study of T cells in Graves' hyperthyroidism and ophthalmopathy. The hyperthyroidism was newly diagnosed and had lasted under 2 months; the patients were aged 18 to 65. Patients showing uncontrolled infection, other autoimmune disease, pregnancy or lactation were ineligible. This clonotype was seen many times. What it binds is unknown. Amplification of TCR beta CDR3 regions was performed using RNA transcripts as template. The HTBI primer set served for first-round RT-PCR of the TCR CDR3. MiXCR was run by TCRdb on the multiplex PCR reads, yielding one entry per CDR3 protein. The sample records 480,000 or so distinct CDR3 sequences, around 15% being singletons. CDR1 KGHSH and CDR2 LQKENI come from the germline V gene. The CDR3 contains 13 residues. V was clipped by 9 bases and J by 1 base, with 12 bases between them. Findings and caveats of the study: Model-based prediction identified ophthalmopathy a median 6.5 months prior to its onset.

Sequencing was carried out using blood. The chain carries TRBV18 and TRBJ1-1; D uncertain. This TCR was sampled from a woman in her late teens or twenties with Graves' hyperthyroidism. The DNA of the CDR3 is TGTGCCAGTGGGGAACAGTCGAACACTGAAGCTTTCTTT. It translates to CASGEQSNTEAFF.